This T cell receptor (beta chain) stems from a study of T cells in Graves' hyperthyroidism and ophthalmopathy. Study-level findings and limits: Blood held most thyroid clonotypes expanded above 0.001 frequency.

CDR1 MDHEN and CDR2 SYDVKM come from the germline V gene. This CDR3 contains 16 residues. The V end was cut by 6 bases, the J end by 0 bases, with 15 bases between. With regard to this clonotype: What it recognizes is unknown.

Researchers took RNA transcripts and amplified the TCR beta CDR3 regions from them. The HTBI primer set was used in a first-round RT-PCR of the TCR CDR3. One entry per CDR3 protein results from TCRdb running MiXCR on the multiplex PCR reads. The data contain about 360,000 distinct CDR3 sequences, less than 15% of them singletons. This chain links TRBV28 with TRBJ1-3; D not certain. Sample: blood. The receptor was isolated from a woman younger than 35 with Graves' hyperthyroidism. Written as DNA, the CDR3 is TGTGCCAGCAGGGTAGACCGTGAACTCTCTGGAAACACCATATATTTT. Amino acids: CASRVDRELSGNTIYF.